The clone carrying this T cell receptor beta chain was seen more than once but under ten times. Its antigen is unknown. The record originates from a study of blood T cells in healthy people across ages. Extraction of total RNA produced a minimum of 5 micrograms from each sample. Germline CDR1 reads SGHRS; CDR2 reads YFSETQ. The V segment lost 3 bases and the J segment 4 bases; nucleotides outside the gene matches: 4. The CDR3 length is 13 residues. Primed by a sample-barcoded 5' primer and a J-beta primer mix, a second PCR proceeded for 7 to 11 cycles. TCRdb passed the 5' RACE reads through MiXCR, listing each CDR3 protein once. The sample lists around 700,000 distinct CDR3 sequences; roughly 25% were seen once. Study-level points and caveats: When set beside aged donors, long-lived donors presented more naive CD4+ cells and higher diversity.

These data also featured in a second study, about T cells of mothers and their children. That paper states: Similar effects of thymic selection on TCR recombination output were recorded in related and unrelated pairs.

The sequenced sample was blood. This chain connects TRBV5-1 to TRBJ2-7; 7 nucleotides align to TRBD1. The clonotype comes from a boy aged 5-17 years in good health. The CDR3 reads CASSWGTVYEQYF. DNA of the CDR3: TGCGCCAGCAGCTGGGGGACAGTGTACGAGCAGTACTTC.